Below, 21 T cell receptor beta chains from the same sample are listed, as sequenced in a study of CD8+ T cells in alopecia areata. Extraction and reverse transcription of RNA yielded cDNA as the sequencing template. Generated by immunoSEQ multiplex PCR, the TCRdb table keeps only in-frame clones and is missing some. The profile shows 200,000 or so clones, 57% of them singletons. Sequencing used CD4+ T cells sorted from blood, obtained at week 0. These receptors came from a human donor with alopecia areata.

The chain employs TRBV6-6 and TRBJ2-7; 7 positions match TRBD1. Germline-derived CDR1 and CDR2 are MNHNY and SVGAGI (reference sequence). Trimming removed 6 bases from V and 5 bases from J; junction bases left unmatched: 7. The CDR3 consists of 13 residues. The CDR3 loop reads CASRTTGKHEQYF. In nucleotides, the CDR3 is TGTGCCAGCAGGACGACAGGGAAGCACGAGCAGTACTTC.

V usage is TRBV5-1 and J usage is TRBJ2-5, with D unresolved. CDR3 length: 14 amino acids. CDR1 and CDR2 (germline): SGHRS, YFSETQ. The V end was cut by 1 base, the J end by 13 bases, with 20 bases between. CDR3 DNA sequence: TGCGCCAGCAGCTTGTCTGAGACCTCGGTTCTTTCGTACTTC. Residues: CASSLSETSVLSYF.

There are a few counts of this clone. The chain recombines TRBV5-1 with TRBJ2-3, with 8 bases that match TRBD2. V shed 1 base and J 2 bases; nucleotides not matched to a gene: 12. The CDR3 loop spans 18 amino acids. The germline gives CDR1 SGHRS, CDR2 YFSETQ. The CDR3 DNA reads as TGCGCCAGCAGCTTGAATGACAGGACTAGCCCTACCACAGATACGCAGTATTTT. Translated: CASSLNDRTSPTTDTQYF.

The table lists this clone with a few counts. The V call is TRBV25-1, the J call TRBJ2-5, with TRBD2 matching 11 bases. This CDR3 spans 14 amino acids. Losses at the gene ends were 6 bases for V and 5 bases for J; bases not matched to a gene: 5. Germline V lookup: CDR1 MGHDK, CDR2 SYGVNS. The CDR3 DNA is TGTGCCAGCAGAGGGGGACTAGCGGAGGAGACCCAGTACTTC. It yields the protein CASRGGLAEETQYF. The full variable domain, in which reference TRBV25-1 and TRBJ2-5 provide the parts outside the CDR3, is EADIYQTPRYLVIGTGKKITLECSQTMGHDKMYWYQQDPGMELHLIHYSYGVNSTEKGDLSSESTVSRIRTEHFPLTLESARPSHTSQYLCASRGGLAEETQYFGPGTRLLVL.

This clone was seen a few times. The rearrangement links TRBV30 to TRBJ2-1; TRBD2 matches 11 bases. Germline loops: CDR1 GTSNPN, CDR2 SVGIG (reference sequence). This CDR3 comprises 14 residues. J gave up 5 bases and V 5 bases, and 5 bases lay outside the gene matches. The CDR3 sequence: CAWCGTSGHNEQFF. As DNA, the CDR3 is TGTGCCTGGTGCGGGACTAGCGGCCACAATGAGCAGTTCTTC.

This chain connects TRBV6-6 to TRBJ2-3, with D possibly TRBD2 on 5 matching bases. CDR1 and CDR2 from the germline V gene are MNHNY and SVGAGI (reference sequence). Trimming took off 3 bases at V and 2 bases at J, with 9 bases between the two ends. The CDR3 is made up of 14 amino acids. The CDR3, as DNA: TGTGCCAGCAGTTATTTGACTAACACAGATACGCAGTATTTT. Residues: CASSYLTNTDTQYF.

This clone has only a few counts. The chain employs TRBV25-1 and TRBJ2-7; tentative D call: TRBD2 (5 bases). The CDR3 is 14 residues long. Germline assignment: CDR1 MGHDK and CDR2 SYGVNS. V dropped 4 bases and J dropped 1 base, with 11 bases sitting between them. The CDR3 nucleotides read TGTGCCAGCAGTGCGAGGACTGGTTCCTACGAGCAGTACTTC. Protein product: CASSARTGSYEQYF.

For the CDR3, the DNA is TGCAGCGCCTCGACCGGGGTTAATAGCAATCAGCCCCAGCATTTT. Its translation: CSASTGVNSNQPQHF. J is TRBJ1-5 and V is TRBV29-1; unclear D gene. The CDR3 consists of 15 residues. Between the trimmed V and J ends, which lost 7 bases and 0 bases, there was a span of 16 bases. In germline, CDR1 is SQVTM, CDR2 ANQGSEA. The variable domain in full, completed from reference TRBV29-1 and TRBJ1-5, reads SAVISQKPSRDICQRGTSLTIQCQVDSQVTMMFWYRQQPGQSLTLIATANQGSEATYESGFVIDKFPISRPNLTFSTLTVSNMSPEDSSIYLCSASTGVNSNQPQHFGDGTRLSIL.

This clone has just a few counts. The rearrangement joins TRBV7-8 to TRBJ2-7; no reliable D call. The V gene lost 3 bases and the J gene lost 0 bases, with 9 bases spanning the gap. Germline V gives CDR1 SGHVS, CDR2 FQNEAQ. The CDR3 sequence is 14 residues long. The DNA for the CDR3 is TGTGCCAGCAGCTTCTATCGGGCCTCCTACGAGCAGTACTTC. This translates into CASSFYRASYEQYF.

This clone turned up a few times. This may stem from a read error, because a much larger clone lies one nucleotide away. This chain connects TRBV6-6 to TRBJ2-2; possible D gene TRBD2, 6 bases. The CDR3 is 14 amino acids. Germline CDR1 reads MNHNY; CDR2 reads SVGAGI (reference sequence). The V end was cut by 6 bases, the J end by 2 bases, with 10 bases between. The CDR3 here is CASRTGLNTGELFF. The CDR3 coding sequence is TGTGCCAGCAGGACGGGACTCAACACCGGGGAGCTGTTTTTT.

This clone has a handful of counts. The chain recombines TRBV5-1 with TRBJ2-7; D not certain. Germline values: CDR1 SGHRS, CDR2 YFSETQ. The CDR3 has 13 amino acids. V lost 3 bases, J lost 5 bases, and 12 bases lay in between. DNA of the CDR3: TGCGCCAGCAGCTCCTATATGATCCACGAGCAGTACTTC. Encoded protein: CASSSYMIHEQYF.

The V and J genes are TRBV23-1 and TRBJ2-3; D remains ambiguous. TRBV23-1 is known as an ORF, though its function is uncertain. The CDR3 has 15 residues. Trimming removed 6 bases at V and 0 bases at J, with 13 bases between. Written as DNA, the CDR3 is TGCGCCAGCAGCTCTCTTCGGCGTAGCACAGATACGCAGTATTTT. Translation: CASSSLRRSTDTQYF.

This rearrangement joins TRBV7-9 to TRBJ1-5; 7 bases fit TRBD1. This CDR3 contains 14 residues. Germline V gene sequence: CDR1 SEHNR, CDR2 FQNEAQ (reference sequence). V shed 5 bases and J 3 bases; nucleotides not matched to a gene: 4. The CDR3 DNA is TGTGCCAGCAGCCAGGGACAGTTCAATCAGCCCCAGCATTTT. Its translation is CASSQGQFNQPQHF.

Concerning this clone: Distinct nucleotide sequences in the sample also encode this CDR3. V is TRBV6-1 and J is TRBJ2-5, with D perhaps assigned TRBD1 or TRBD2 (5 bases each). The CDR3 covers 13 residues. V lost 6 bases, J lost 0 bases, and 8 bases lay in between. Germline V CDR1 and CDR2: MNHNS, SASEGT. The CDR3 here is CASSGTYQETQYF. CDR3 in DNA: TGTGCCAGCAGCGGGACGTACCAAGAGACCCAGTACTTC.

The chain joins TRBV29-1 to TRBJ2-1, with 10 bases aligning to TRBD2. This CDR3 is 17 amino acids long. The junction had 9 bases not matched to a gene; V was cut back by 4 bases and J by 0 bases. The germline V gene encodes CDR1 SQVTM and CDR2 ANQGSEA. The CDR3 spells CSVGELAGFSSYNEQFF. CDR3 nucleotide sequence: TGCAGCGTTGGCGAACTAGCGGGATTTAGCTCCTACAATGAGCAGTTCTTC.

This clone showed up just once. The J gene is TRBJ2-7, the V gene TRBV30, with D perhaps matching TRBD1 (6 bases). The ends were cut back, 2 bases at V and 5 bases at J, with 13 bases in the middle. Germline CDR1 and CDR2: GTSNPN and SVGIG (reference sequence). The CDR3 has 13 amino acids. Here the CDR3 reads CAWSLDRLNEQYF. The CDR3 bases are TGTGCCTGGAGTTTGGACAGATTAAACGAGCAGTACTTC.

There are a few counts of this clone. The V and J genes are TRBV5-6 and TRBJ2-7; 8 bases are shared with TRBD1. Germline V gives CDR1 SGHDT, CDR2 YYEEEE. The CDR3 extends over 14 amino acids. The junction had 9 bases not matched to a gene; V was cut back by 4 bases and J by 6 bases. This CDR3 is CASSHGQGFGEQYF. CDR3 in DNA: TGTGCCAGCAGCCATGGACAGGGATTTGGCGAGCAGTACTTC.

The chain links TRBV25-1 to TRBJ1-4; 8 bases line up with TRBD1. This CDR3 is built from 13 residues. J was trimmed by 14 bases and V by 4 bases; bases with no gene match: 9. Looked up from germline, CDR1 is MGHDK and CDR2 is SYGVNS. CDR3 in DNA: TGTGCCAGCAGTGCCACCGGGACAGGTTCGCTGTTTTTT. Translating it yields CASSATGTGSLFF.

J is TRBJ2-3 and V is TRBV11-2; 7 nucleotides match TRBD1. Trimming cost V 4 bases and J 2 bases; bases outside gene matches: 6. CDR1 and CDR2 from the germline V gene are SGHAT and FQNNGV. This CDR3 comprises 15 residues. CDR3 sequence: CASSWGQTVTDTQYF. CDR3 DNA sequence: TGTGCCAGCAGCTGGGGACAGACTGTCACAGATACGCAGTATTTT.

V usage is TRBV4-1 and J usage is TRBJ2-1; D remains ambiguous. Trimming removed 2 bases at V and 4 bases at J, with 21 bases between. Germline V gives CDR1 MGHRA, CDR2 YSYEKL. The CDR3 spans 18 residues. This CDR3 is CASSQLGKGDTTYNEQFF. The DNA of the CDR3 is TGCGCCAGCAGCCAACTTGGAAAGGGCGACACTACTTACAATGAGCAGTTCTTC.

J is TRBJ2-7 and V is TRBV11-2; D is uncertain. Germline V gene data show CDR1 as SGHAT and CDR2 as FQNNGV. CDR3 length: 11 residues. Between the trimmed V and J ends, which lost 8 bases and 6 bases, there was a span of 11 bases. CDR3 DNA: TGTGCCAGCCAAGGCGTGGGCGAGCAGTACTTC. This translates into CASQGVGEQYF.